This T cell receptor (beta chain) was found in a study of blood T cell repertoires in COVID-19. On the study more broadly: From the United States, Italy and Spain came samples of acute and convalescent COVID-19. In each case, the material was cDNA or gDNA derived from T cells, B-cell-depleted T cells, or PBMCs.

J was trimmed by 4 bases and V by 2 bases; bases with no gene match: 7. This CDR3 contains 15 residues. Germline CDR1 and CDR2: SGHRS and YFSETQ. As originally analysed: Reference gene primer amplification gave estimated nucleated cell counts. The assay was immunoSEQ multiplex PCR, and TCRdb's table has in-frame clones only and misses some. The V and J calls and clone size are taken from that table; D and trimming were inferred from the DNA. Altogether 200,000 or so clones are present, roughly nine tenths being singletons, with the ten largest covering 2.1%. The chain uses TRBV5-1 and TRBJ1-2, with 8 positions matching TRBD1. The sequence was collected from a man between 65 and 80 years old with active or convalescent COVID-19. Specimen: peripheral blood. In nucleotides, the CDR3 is TGCGCCAGCAGCTTAGGACAGGGTGTATCCTATGGCTACACCTTC. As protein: CASSLGQGVSYGYTF.